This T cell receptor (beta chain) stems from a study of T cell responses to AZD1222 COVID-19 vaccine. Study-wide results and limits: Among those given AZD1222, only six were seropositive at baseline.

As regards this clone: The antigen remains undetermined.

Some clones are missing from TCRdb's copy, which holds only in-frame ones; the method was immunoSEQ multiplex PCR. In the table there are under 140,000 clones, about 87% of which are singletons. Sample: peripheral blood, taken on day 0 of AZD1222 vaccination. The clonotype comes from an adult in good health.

The CDR3 DNA follows: TGTGCCAGCCGGATGGCAGGATCGGCCGGGGAGCTGTTTTTT. This sequence encodes CASRMAGSAGELFF. The chain uses TRBV6-4 and TRBJ2-2, with no clear D. Germline V gives CDR1 MRHNA, CDR2 SNTAGT. V shed 8 bases and J shed 6 bases, with 16 bases lying between them. The CDR3 extends over 14 amino acids.